This T cell receptor (beta chain) is from a study of cytomegalovirus exposure and HLA in healthy donors. Study findings and constraints: CMV serostatus was the only recorded immune exposure for donors.

With regard to this clone: Its target is not known.

With 60 Vbeta and 13 Jbeta primers, the PCR was carried out. This table comes from immunoSEQ multiplex PCR, and its TCRdb copy is limited to in-frame clones, with some not included. The table has around 160,000 clones, about 77% seen once; the top ten hold over 8%. The V gene lost 2 bases and the J gene lost 1 base, with 2 bases spanning the gap. The CDR3 extends over 11 amino acids. Germline V lookup: CDR1 DFQATT, CDR2 SNEGSKA (reference sequence). The sequence was collected from a man aged 18 to 30 in good health and CMV-seropositive. The chain joins TRBV20-1 to TRBJ1-1; D unresolved. Sequences were obtained from PBMCs. The CDR3 is CSARQNTEAFF. CDR3 sequence (DNA): TGCAGTGCTAGACAGAACACTGAAGCTTTCTTT.